This paragraph covers one T cell receptor beta chain sequence. Its antigen remains undetermined. Qualities for individual bases were not recorded, and no much larger clone is one base off. The data stem from a study of technical replicates of blood from a handful of donors (dated by TCRdb to about 2017). The germline V gene gives CDR1 as SGHRS and CDR2 as YFSETQ. Compared with germline, V lacks 3 bases and J lacks 0 bases; bases without a gene match: 8. Spanning cysteine to phenylalanine, the CDR3 consists of 17 amino acids. CDR3 DNA is the only sequence kept; it has 51 bases, read in frame from the first base. Receptors were amplified or captured by the immunoSEQ multiplex PCR assay. TCRdb provides this immuneACCESS table in a form limited to in-frame rearrangements. Some clones are lacking; in checked studies, under half of them reflect an unresolved V gene, and why the rest are absent is not known. The sample has more than 65,000 clones on record, around 92% of them singletons. The ten largest make up more than 0.3% of the sample.

The V and J segments used are TRBV5-1 and TRBJ1-4; 7 bases in the junction line up with TRBD1. This receptor was identified in a human donor in good health. Sequencing was carried out using T cells isolated from PBMCs. The DNA reads TGCGCCAGCAGCTGGACAGGTGCCTGCCCAACTAATGAAAAACTGTTTTTT. This codes for CASSWTGACPTNEKLFF. The reference TRBV5-1 and TRBJ1-4 proteins fill in what lies around the CDR3, so the full variable domain reads KAGVTQTPRYLIKTRGQQVTLSCSPISGHRSVSWYQQTPGQGLQFLFEYFSETQRNKGNFPGRFSGRQFSNSRSEMNVSTLELGDSALYLCASSWTGACPTNEKLFFGSGTQLSVL.